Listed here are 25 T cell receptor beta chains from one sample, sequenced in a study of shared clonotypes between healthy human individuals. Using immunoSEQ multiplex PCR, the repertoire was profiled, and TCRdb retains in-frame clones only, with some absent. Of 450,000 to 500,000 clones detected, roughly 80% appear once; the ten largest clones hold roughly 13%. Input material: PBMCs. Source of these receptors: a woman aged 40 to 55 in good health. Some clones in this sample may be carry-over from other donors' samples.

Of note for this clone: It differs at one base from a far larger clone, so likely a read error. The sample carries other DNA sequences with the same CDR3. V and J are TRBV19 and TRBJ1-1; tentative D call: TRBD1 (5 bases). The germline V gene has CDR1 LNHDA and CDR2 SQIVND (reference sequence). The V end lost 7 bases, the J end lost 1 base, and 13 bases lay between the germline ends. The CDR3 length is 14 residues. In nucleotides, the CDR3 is TGTGCCAGTACGTTCTCAGGGAGGAACACTGAAGCTTTCTTT. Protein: CASTFSGRNTEAFF.

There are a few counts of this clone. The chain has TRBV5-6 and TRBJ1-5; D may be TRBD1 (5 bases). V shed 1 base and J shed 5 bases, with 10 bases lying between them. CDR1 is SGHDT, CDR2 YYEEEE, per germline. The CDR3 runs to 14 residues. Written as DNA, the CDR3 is TGTGCCAGCAGCTTGTGGGGCCCCGATCAGCCCCAGCATTTT. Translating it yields CASSLWGPDQPQHF.

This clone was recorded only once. The CDR3 sequence: CAWSPGRTYEQYF. CDR3 nucleotide sequence: TGTGCCTGGAGTCCGGGACGGACCTACGAGCAGTACTTC. This rearrangement joins TRBV30 to TRBJ2-7, with D possibly being TRBD1 or TRBD2 (5 bases each). The CDR3 extends over 13 amino acids. In germline, CDR1 is GTSNPN, CDR2 SVGIG (reference sequence). V shed 2 bases and J shed 2 bases, with 10 bases lying between them. The full variable domain, with the rest looked up from reference TRBV30 and TRBJ2-7, is SQTIHQWPATLVQPVGSPLSLECTVEGTSNPNLYWYRQAAGRGLQLLFYSVGIGQISSEVPQNLSASRPQDRQFILSSKKLLLSDSGFYLCAWSPGRTYEQYFGPGTRLTVT.

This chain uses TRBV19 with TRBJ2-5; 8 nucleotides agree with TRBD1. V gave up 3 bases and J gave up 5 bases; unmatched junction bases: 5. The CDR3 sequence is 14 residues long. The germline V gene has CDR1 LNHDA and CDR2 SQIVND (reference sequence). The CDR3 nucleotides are TGTGCCAGTAGTATCTACAGGGGGGACGAGACCCAGTACTTC. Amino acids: CASSIYRGDETQYF.

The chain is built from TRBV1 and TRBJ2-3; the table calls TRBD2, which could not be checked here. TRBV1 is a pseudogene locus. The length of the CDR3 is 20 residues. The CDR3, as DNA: TGCACCAGCAGCCAAGATGTAAGGCCCTGTAATAGCGGGAGCTGGGGTACGCAGTATTTT. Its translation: CTSSQDVRPCNSGSWGTQYF.

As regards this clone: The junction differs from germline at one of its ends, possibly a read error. This chain's CDR3 is CASSLFQSIHGLPKNIQCF. CDR3 bases: TGTGCCAGCAGTTTGTTTCAGTCCATCCATGGGTTGCCCAAAAACATTCAGTGCTTC. The V and J genes are TRBV28 and TRBJ2-4; unclear D gene. The CDR3 runs to 19 residues. Germline V gene lookup returns CDR1 MDHEN and CDR2 SYDVKM.

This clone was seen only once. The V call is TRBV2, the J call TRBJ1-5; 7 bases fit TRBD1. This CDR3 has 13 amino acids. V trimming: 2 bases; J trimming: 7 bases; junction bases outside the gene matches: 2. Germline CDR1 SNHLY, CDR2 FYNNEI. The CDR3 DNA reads TGTGCCAGCAGTGAACAAGGGGGCCAGCCCCAGCATTTT. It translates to CASSEQGGQPQHF.

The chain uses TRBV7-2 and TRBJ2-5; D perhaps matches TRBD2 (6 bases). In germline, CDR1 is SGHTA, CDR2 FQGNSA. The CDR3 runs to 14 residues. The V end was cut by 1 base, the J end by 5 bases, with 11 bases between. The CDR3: CASSLGGDGETQYF. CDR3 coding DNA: TGTGCCAGCAGCTTAGGGGGGGACGGTGAGACCCAGTACTTC.

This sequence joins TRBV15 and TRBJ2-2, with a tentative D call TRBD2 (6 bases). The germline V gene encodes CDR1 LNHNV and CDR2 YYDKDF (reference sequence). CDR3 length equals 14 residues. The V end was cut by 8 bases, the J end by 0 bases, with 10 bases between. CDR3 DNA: TGTGCCACCGGGGGACTTCCGAACACCGGGGAGCTGTTTTTT. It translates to CATGGLPNTGELFF. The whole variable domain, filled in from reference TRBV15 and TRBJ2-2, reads DAMVIQNPRYQVTQFGKPVTLSCSQTLNHNVMYWYQQKSSQAPKLLFHYYDKDFNNEADTPDNFQSRRPNTSFCFLDIRSPGLGDTAMYLCATGGLPNTGELFFGEGSRLTVL.

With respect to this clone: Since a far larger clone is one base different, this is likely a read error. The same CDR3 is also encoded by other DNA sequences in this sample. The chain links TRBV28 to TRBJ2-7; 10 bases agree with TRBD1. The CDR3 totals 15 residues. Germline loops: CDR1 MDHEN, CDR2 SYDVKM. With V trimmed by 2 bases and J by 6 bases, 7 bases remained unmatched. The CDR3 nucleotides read TGTGCCAGCAGTTTAGTCGACAGGGGGCATATCGAGCAGTACTTC. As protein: CASSLVDRGHIEQYF.

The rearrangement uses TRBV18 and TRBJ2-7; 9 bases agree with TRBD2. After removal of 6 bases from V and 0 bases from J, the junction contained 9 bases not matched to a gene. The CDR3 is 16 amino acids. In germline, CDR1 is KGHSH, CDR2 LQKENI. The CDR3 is CASSKSSGVSSYEQYF. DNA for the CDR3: TGTGCCAGCTCGAAATCTAGCGGGGTTAGCTCCTACGAGCAGTACTTC.

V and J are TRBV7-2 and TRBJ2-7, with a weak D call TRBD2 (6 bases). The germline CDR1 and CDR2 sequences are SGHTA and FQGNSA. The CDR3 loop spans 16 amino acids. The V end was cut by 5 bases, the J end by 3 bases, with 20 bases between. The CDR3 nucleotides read TGTGCCAGCAGCCTCGTAAGGGGAGGAAGTGGCTACGAGCAGTACTTC. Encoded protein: CASSLVRGGSGYEQYF.

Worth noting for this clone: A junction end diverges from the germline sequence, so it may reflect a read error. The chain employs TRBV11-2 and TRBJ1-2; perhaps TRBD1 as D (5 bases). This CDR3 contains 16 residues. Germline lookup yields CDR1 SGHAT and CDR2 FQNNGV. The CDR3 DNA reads TGTGCCAGCAGCTTTAGTCGGGGGGTAGTTAGCTATGGCTACATCTTC. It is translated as CASSFSRGVVSYGYIF.

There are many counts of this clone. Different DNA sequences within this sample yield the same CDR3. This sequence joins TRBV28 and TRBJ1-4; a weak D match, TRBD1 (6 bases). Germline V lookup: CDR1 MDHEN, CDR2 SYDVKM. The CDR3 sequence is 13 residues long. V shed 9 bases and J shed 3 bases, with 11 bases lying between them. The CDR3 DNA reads TGTGCCAGTGGACAGCCCTCTAATGAAAAACTGTTTTTT. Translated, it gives CASGQPSNEKLFF. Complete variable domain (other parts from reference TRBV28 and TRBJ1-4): DVKVTQSSRYLVKRTGEKVFLECVQDMDHENMFWYRQDPGLGLRLIYFSYDVKMKEKGDIPEGYSVSREKKERFSLILESASTNQTSMYLCASGQPSNEKLFFGSGTQLSVL.

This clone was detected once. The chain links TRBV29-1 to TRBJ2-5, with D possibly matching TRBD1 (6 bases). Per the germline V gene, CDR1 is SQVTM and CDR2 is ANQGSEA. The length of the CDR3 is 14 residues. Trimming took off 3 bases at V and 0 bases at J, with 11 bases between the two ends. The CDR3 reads CSVEKGDDQETQYF. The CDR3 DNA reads TGCAGCGTTGAGAAGGGGGACGACCAAGAGACCCAGTACTTC.

As DNA, the CDR3 is TGTGCCAGCAGTGGGGGGCCCCGGGACAGGGAGTCTCGGGCCTACGAGCAGTACTTC. Protein product: CASSGGPRDRESRAYEQYF. The chain combines TRBV2 with TRBJ2-7; 9 nucleotides match TRBD1. Germline V gives CDR1 SNHLY, CDR2 FYNNEI. This CDR3 is built from 19 residues. The V segment lost 4 bases and the J segment 2 bases; nucleotides outside the gene matches: 18.

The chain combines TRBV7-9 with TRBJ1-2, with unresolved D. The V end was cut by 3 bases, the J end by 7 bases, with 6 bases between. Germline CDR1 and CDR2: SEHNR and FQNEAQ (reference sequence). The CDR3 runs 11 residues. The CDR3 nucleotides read TGTGCCAGCAGCTTTGAGGGTGGCTACACCTTC. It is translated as CASSFEGGYTF.

The CDR3 is CASSYRTSEADTQYF. CDR3 nucleotides: TGTGCCAGCAGTTACAGGACTAGCGAAGCAGATACGCAGTATTTT. The genes are TRBV6-6 and TRBJ2-3; TRBD2 aligns across 9 bases. This CDR3 region has 15 residues. The V gene's germline CDR1 is MNHNY and CDR2 SVGAGI (reference sequence). V lost 2 bases to trimming and J lost 4 bases; unmatched junction nucleotides: 4.

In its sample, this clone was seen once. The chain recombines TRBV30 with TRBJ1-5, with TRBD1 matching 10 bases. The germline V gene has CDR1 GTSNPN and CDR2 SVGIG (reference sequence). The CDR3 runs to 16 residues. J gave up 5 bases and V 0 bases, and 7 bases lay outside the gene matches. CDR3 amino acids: CAWSVRTGTGDQPQHF. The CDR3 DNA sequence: TGTGCCTGGAGTGTACGCACCGGGACAGGGGATCAGCCCCAGCATTTT.

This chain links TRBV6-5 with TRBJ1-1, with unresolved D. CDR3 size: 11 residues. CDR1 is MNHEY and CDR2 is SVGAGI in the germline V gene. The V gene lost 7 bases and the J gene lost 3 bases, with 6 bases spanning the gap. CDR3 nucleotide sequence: TGTGCCAGCATTCGGGACACTGAAGCTTTCTTT. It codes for CASIRDTEAFF.

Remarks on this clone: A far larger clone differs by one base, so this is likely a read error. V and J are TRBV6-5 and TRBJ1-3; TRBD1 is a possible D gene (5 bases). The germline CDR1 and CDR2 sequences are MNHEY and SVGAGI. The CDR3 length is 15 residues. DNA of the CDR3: TGTGCCAGCAGTTGGAGGGGCATCTCTGGAAACGCCATATATTTT. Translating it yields CASSWRGISGNAIYF.

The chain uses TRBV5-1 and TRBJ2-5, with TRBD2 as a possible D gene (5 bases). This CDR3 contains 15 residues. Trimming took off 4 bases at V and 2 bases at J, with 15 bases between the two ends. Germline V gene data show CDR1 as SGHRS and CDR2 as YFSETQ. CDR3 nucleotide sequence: TGCGCCAGCAGCGTCCCTACCGGGAAACAAGAGACCCAGTACTTC. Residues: CASSVPTGKQETQYF.

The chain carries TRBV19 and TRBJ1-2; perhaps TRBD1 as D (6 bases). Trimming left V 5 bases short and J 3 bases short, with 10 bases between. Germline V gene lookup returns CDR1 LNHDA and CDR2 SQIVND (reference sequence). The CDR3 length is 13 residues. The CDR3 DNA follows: TGTGCCAGTAGTCGCCAGGGGTACTATGGCTACACCTTC. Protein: CASSRQGYYGYTF.

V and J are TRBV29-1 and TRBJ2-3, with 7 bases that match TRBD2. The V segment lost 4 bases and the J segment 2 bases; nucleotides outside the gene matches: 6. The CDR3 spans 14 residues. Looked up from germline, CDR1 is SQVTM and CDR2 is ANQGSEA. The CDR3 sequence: CSVGGSGVTDTQYF. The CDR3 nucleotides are TGCAGCGTTGGAGGAAGCGGGGTCACAGATACGCAGTATTTT.

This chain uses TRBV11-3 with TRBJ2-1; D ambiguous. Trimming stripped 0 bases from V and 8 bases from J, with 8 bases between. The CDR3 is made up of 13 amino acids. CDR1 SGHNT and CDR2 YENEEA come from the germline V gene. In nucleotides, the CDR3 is TGTGCCAGCAGCTTAGATCGGATTGATGAGCAGTTCTTC. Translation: CASSLDRIDEQFF.